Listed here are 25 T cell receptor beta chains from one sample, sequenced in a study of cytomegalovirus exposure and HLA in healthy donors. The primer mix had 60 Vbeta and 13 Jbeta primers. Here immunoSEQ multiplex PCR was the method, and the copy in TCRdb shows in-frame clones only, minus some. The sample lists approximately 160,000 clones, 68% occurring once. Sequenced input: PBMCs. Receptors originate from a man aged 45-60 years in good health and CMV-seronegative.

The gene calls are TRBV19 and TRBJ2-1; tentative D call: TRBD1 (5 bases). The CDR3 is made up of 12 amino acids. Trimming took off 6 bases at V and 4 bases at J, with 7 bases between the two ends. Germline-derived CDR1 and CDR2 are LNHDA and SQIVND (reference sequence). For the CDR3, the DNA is TGTGCCAGTAGACAGGAATACAATGAGCAGTTCTTC. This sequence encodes CASRQEYNEQFF. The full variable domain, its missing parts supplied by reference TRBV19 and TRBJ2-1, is DGGITQSPKYLFRKEGQNVTLSCEQNLNHDAMYWYRQDPGQGLRLIYYSQIVNDFQKGDIAEGYSVSREKKESFPLTVTSAQKNPTAFYLCASRQEYNEQFFGPGTRLTVL.

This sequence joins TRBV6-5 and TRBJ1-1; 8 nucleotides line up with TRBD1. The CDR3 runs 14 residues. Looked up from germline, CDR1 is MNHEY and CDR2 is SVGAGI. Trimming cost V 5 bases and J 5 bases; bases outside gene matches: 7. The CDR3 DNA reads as TGTGCCAGCAGTCCAGCAGGGGGCATAACTGAAGCTTTCTTT. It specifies CASSPAGGITEAFF.

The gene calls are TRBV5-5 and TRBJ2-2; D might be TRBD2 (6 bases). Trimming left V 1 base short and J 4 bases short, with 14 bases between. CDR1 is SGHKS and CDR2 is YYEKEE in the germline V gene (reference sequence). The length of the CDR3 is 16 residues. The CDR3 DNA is TGTGCCAGCAGCTTGTTGGGGGGAGAGAGCACCGGGGAGCTGTTTTTT. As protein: CASSLLGGESTGELFF.

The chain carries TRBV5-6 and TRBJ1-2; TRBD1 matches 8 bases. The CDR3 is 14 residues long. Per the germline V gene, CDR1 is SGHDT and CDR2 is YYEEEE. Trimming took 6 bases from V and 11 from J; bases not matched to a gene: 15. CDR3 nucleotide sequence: TGTGCCAGCACCTCTACTCGGGCAGGGGGCTTGTACACCTTC. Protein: CASTSTRAGGLYTF.

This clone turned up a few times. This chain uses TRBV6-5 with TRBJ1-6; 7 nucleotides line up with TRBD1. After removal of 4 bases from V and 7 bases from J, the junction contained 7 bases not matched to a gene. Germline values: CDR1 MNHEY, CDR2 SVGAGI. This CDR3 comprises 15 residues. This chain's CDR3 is CASSLETGSNSPLHF. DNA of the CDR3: TGTGCCAGCAGTTTGGAGACAGGGTCGAATTCACCCCTCCACTTT.

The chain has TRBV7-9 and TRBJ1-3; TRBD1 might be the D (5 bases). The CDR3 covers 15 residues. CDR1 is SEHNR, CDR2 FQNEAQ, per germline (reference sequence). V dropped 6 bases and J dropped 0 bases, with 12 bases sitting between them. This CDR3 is CASSQQVFSGNTIYF. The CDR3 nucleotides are TGTGCCAGCAGTCAACAGGTTTTCTCTGGAAACACCATATATTTT.

The CDR3 spells CASSSTQTGIKEAFF. The CDR3 nucleotides are TGCGCCAGCAGCTCAACCCAGACAGGGATAAAAGAAGCTTTCTTT. The chain joins TRBV5-1 to TRBJ1-1; TRBD1 agrees at 7 bases. V lost 3 bases to trimming and J lost 8 bases; unmatched junction nucleotides: 13. The CDR3 sequence is 15 residues long. In germline, CDR1 is SGHRS, CDR2 YFSETQ.

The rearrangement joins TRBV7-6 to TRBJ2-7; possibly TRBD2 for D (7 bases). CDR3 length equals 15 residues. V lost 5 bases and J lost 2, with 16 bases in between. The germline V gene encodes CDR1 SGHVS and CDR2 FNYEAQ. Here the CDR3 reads CASSPQAGQAYEQYF. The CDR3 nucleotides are TGTGCCAGCAGCCCACAAGCGGGACAAGCCTACGAGCAGTACTTC.

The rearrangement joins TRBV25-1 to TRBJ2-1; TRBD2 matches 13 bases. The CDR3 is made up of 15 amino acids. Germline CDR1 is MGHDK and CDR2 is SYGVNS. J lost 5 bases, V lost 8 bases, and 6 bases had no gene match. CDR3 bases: TGTGCCAGCGTTACCGGGACTAGCGGGAACAATGAGCAGTTCTTC. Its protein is CASVTGTSGNNEQFF.

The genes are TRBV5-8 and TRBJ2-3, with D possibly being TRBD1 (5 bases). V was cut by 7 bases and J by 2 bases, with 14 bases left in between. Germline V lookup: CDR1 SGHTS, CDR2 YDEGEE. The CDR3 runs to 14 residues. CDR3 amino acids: CASQGKGLTDTQYF. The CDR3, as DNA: TGTGCCAGCCAAGGGAAGGGGCTCACAGATACGCAGTATTTT. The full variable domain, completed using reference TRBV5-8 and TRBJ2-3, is EAGVTQSPTHLIKTRGQQATLRCSPISGHTSVYWYQQALGLGLQFLLWYDEGEERNRGNFPPRFSGRQFPNYSSELNVNALELEDSALYLCASQGKGLTDTQYFGPGTRLTVL.

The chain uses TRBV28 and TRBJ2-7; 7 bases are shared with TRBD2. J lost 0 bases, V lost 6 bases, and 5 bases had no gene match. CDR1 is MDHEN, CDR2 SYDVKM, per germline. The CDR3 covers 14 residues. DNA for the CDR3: TGTGCCAGCAGACGAACTAGCGCCTCCTACGAGCAGTACTTC. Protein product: CASRRTSASYEQYF.

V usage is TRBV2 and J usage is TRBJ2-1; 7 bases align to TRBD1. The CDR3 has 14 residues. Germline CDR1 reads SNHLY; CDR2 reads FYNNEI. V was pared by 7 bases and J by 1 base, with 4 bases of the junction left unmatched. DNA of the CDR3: TGTGCCAGCATGACGGGACAGTCCTACAATGAGCAGTTCTTC. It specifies CASMTGQSYNEQFF.

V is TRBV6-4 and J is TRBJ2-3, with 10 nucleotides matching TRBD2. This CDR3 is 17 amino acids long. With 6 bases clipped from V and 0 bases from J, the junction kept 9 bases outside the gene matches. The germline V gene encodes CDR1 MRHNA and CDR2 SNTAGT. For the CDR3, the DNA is TGTGCCAGCAGCGTCGGAACTAGCGGGGTTAGCACAGATACGCAGTATTTT. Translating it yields CASSVGTSGVSTDTQYF.

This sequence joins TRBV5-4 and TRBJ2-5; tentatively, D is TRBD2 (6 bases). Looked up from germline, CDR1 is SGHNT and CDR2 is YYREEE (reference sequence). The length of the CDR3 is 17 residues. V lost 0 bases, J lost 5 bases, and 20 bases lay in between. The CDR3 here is CASSLGAGPFGRETQYF. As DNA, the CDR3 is TGTGCCAGCAGCTTGGGGGCGGGACCTTTTGGTCGGGAGACCCAGTACTTC.

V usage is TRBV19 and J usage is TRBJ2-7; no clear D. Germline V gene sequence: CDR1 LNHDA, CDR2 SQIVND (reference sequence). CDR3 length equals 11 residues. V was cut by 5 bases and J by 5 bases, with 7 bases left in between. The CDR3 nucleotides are TGTGCCAGTAGTTTCAGTAACGAGCAGTACTTC. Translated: CASSFSNEQYF.

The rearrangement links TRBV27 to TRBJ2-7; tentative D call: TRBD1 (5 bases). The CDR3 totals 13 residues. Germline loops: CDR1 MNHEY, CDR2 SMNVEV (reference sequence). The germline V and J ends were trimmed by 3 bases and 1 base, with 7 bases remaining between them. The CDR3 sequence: CASSFDRSYEQYF. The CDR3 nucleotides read TGTGCCAGCAGTTTTGACAGATCCTACGAGCAGTACTTC.

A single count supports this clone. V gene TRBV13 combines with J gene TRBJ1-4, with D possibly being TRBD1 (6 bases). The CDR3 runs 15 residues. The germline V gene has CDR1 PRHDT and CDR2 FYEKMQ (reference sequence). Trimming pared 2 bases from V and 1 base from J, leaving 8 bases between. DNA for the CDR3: TGTGCCAGCAGCTTAAGGGGGGGAACTAATGAAAAACTGTTTTTT. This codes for CASSLRGGTNEKLFF.

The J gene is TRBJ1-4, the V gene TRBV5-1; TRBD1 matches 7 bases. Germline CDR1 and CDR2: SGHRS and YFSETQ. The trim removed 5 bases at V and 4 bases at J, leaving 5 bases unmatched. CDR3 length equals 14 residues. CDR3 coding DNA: TGCGCCAGCAGTCCCGGGACAGATAATGAAAAACTGTTTTTT. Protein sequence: CASSPGTDNEKLFF.

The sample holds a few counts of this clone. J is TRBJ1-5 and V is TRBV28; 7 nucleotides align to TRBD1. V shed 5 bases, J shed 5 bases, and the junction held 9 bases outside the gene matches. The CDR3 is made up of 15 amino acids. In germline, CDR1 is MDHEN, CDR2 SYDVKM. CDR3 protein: CASSTTGIRDQPQHF. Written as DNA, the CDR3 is TGTGCCAGCAGTACGACAGGGATTAGGGATCAGCCCCAGCATTTT. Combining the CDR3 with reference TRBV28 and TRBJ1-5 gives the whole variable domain DVKVTQSSRYLVKRTGEKVFLECVQDMDHENMFWYRQDPGLGLRLIYFSYDVKMKEKGDIPEGYSVSREKKERFSLILESASTNQTSMYLCASSTTGIRDQPQHFGDGTRLSIL.

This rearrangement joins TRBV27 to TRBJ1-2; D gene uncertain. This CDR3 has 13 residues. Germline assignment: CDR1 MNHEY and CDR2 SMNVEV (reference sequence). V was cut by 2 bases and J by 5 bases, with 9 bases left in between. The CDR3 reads CASSLGEEYGYTF. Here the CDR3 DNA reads TGTGCCAGCAGTTTAGGTGAGGAATATGGCTACACCTTC.

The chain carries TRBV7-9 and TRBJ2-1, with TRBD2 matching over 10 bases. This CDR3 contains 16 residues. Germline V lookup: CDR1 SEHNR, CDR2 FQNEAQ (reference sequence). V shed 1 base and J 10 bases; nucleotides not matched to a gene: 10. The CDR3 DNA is TGTGCCAGCAGCTTAGAGCGGGGGGGCCGTCCGGCCGAGCAGTTCTTC. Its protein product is CASSLERGGRPAEQFF.

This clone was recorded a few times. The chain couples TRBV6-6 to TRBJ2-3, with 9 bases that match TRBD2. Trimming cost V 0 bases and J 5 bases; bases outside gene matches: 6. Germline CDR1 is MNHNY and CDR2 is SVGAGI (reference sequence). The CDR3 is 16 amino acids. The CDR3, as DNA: TGTGCCAGCAGTTACTCCGGCGGGGGGGCTGGAGATACGCAGTATTTT. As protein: CASSYSGGGAGDTQYF.

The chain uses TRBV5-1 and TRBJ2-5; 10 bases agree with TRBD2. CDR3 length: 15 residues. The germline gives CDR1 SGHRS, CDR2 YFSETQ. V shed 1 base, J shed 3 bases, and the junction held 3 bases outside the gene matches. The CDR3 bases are TGCGCCAGCAGCTTGACTAGCGGGGTTAAAGAGACCCAGTACTTC. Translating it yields CASSLTSGVKETQYF.

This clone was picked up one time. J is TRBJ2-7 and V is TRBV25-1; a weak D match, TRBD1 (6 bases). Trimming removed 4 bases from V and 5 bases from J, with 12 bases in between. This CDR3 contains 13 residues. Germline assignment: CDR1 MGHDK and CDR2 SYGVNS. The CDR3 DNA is TGTGCCAGCAGTGTGGGGGCGCGGGACGAGCAGTACTTC. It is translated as CASSVGARDEQYF.

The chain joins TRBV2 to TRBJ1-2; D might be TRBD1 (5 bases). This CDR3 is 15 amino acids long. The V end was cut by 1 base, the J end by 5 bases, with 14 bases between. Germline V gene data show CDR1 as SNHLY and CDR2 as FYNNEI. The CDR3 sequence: CASSEGRAGWYGYTF. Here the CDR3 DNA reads TGTGCCAGCAGTGAAGGTAGAGCAGGGTGGTATGGCTACACCTTC.